Listed below are T cell receptor beta chains from one sample, sequenced in a study of T cells after yellow fever vaccination. TCRdb fed the 5' RACE reads into MiXCR, producing one record per CDR3 protein. This sample has 150,000 to 200,000 distinct CDR3 sequences, with 9.5% to 12% found just once. The specimen comprised CD8+ T cells sorted from PBMCs, sampled 15 days after the yellow fever booster vaccination. The source is a man between 18 and 35 years old who received the YFV17D yellow fever vaccine. The CDR3 runs from the conserved cysteine through the conserved F or W. A D gene is named only where the DNA matches it firmly. Only some rows state a clone size, as once, few, many or a class for expanded clones.

j_call: TRBJ2-2
v_call: TRBV4-3
d_call: -
clone_size: -
cdr3_aa: CASSQDLSQSNNGELFF
cdr3_nt: TGCGCCAGCAGCCAAGATTTATCACAGTCGAACAACGGGGAGCTGTTTTTT

j_call: TRBJ1-6
v_call: TRBV5-1
d_call: -
clone_size: many
cdr3_aa: CASSLDRERSPLHF
cdr3_nt: TGCGCCAGCAGCTTGGACAGGGAGAGGTCACCCCTCCACTTT

j_call: TRBJ1-5
v_call: TRBV20-1
d_call: -
clone_size: few
cdr3_aa: CSARVGVQPQHF
cdr3_nt: TGCAGTGCTAGAGTAGGGGTTCAGCCCCAGCATTTT

j_call: TRBJ2-5
v_call: TRBV7-2
d_call: -
clone_size: -
cdr3_aa: CASSLVALRGETQYF
cdr3_nt: TGTGCCAGCAGCTTAGTTGCCCTTCGAGGAGAGACCCAGTACTTC

j_call: TRBJ1-2
v_call: TRBV29-1
d_call: -
clone_size: few
cdr3_aa: CSVAQDYGYTF
cdr3_nt: TGCAGCGTTGCGCAGGACTATGGCTACACCTTC

j_call: TRBJ2-5
v_call: TRBV7-9
d_call: TRBD2
clone_size: -
cdr3_aa: CASSPTSGGRETQYF
cdr3_nt: TGTGCCAGCAGCCCGACTAGCGGGGGTCGGGAGACCCAGTACTTC

j_call: TRBJ1-5
v_call: TRBV27
d_call: TRBD1
clone_size: -
cdr3_aa: CASSRGLSNQPQHF
cdr3_nt: TGTGCCAGCAGTAGGGGGCTTAGCAATCAGCCCCAGCATTTT

j_call: TRBJ1-5
v_call: TRBV7-2
d_call: -
clone_size: -
cdr3_aa: CASSLTTRVGQPQHF
cdr3_nt: TGTGCCAGCAGCTTAACTACGCGAGTCGGCCAGCCCCAGCATTTT

j_call: TRBJ2-3
v_call: TRBV15
d_call: TRBD2
clone_size: few
cdr3_aa: CATATDGGAGDTQYF
cdr3_nt: TGTGCCACCGCTACTGACGGGGGGGCGGGAGATACGCAGTATTTT

j_call: TRBJ1-5
v_call: TRBV10-3
d_call: -
clone_size: many
cdr3_aa: CAISDGFVSNQPQHF
cdr3_nt: TGTGCCATCAGTGACGGGTTTGTTAGCAATCAGCCCCAGCATTTT

j_call: TRBJ2-7
v_call: TRBV15
d_call: -
clone_size: many
cdr3_aa: CATSGGGSSYEQYF
cdr3_nt: TGTGCCACCAGCGGAGGGGGGAGCTCCTACGAGCAGTACTTC

j_call: TRBJ2-3
v_call: TRBV7-8
d_call: -
clone_size: few
cdr3_aa: CASSLAQFFDTQYF
cdr3_nt: TGTGCCAGCAGCTTAGCGCAGTTTTTTGATACGCAGTATTTT

j_call: TRBJ2-7
v_call: TRBV11-2
d_call: TRBD1
clone_size: -
cdr3_aa: CASRYRGTASYEQYF
cdr3_nt: TGTGCCAGCAGGTACAGGGGAACGGCGTCTTACGAGCAGTACTTC

j_call: TRBJ1-1
v_call: TRBV6-5
d_call: -
clone_size: -
cdr3_aa: CASSYSGQGHTEAFF
cdr3_nt: TGTGCCAGCAGTTACTCGGGGCAGGGGCACACTGAAGCTTTCTTT

j_call: TRBJ2-7
v_call: TRBV4-1
d_call: -
clone_size: -
cdr3_aa: CASSPEPAETYEQYF
cdr3_nt: TGCGCCAGCAGCCCAGAACCAGCGGAGACCTACGAGCAGTACTTC

j_call: TRBJ2-3
v_call: TRBV7-9
d_call: TRBD2
clone_size: -
cdr3_aa: CASSSRYLAGGTDTQYF
cdr3_nt: TGTGCCAGCAGTTCGAGATACCTAGCGGGGGGGACAGATACGCAGTATTTT

j_call: TRBJ1-2
v_call: TRBV12-3/TRBV12-4
d_call: -
clone_size: -
cdr3_aa: CASKRRGVGIYGYTF
cdr3_nt: TGTGCCAGCAAAAGGAGAGGCGTGGGGATCTATGGCTACACCTTC

j_call: TRBJ1-2
v_call: TRBV27
d_call: -
clone_size: -
cdr3_aa: CASSPGLDGYTF
cdr3_nt: TGTGCCAGCAGTCCCGGACTCGATGGCTACACCTTC

j_call: TRBJ2-2
v_call: TRBV20-1
d_call: TRBD2
clone_size: many
cdr3_aa: CSAQRWRGGVTGELFF
cdr3_nt: TGCAGTGCTCAAAGATGGCGGGGGGGCGTAACTGGGGAGCTGTTTTTT

j_call: TRBJ1-2
v_call: TRBV7-6
d_call: -
clone_size: few
cdr3_aa: CASSLASEAYYGYTF
cdr3_nt: TGTGCCAGCAGCTTAGCTTCAGAAGCATACTATGGCTACACCTTC

j_call: TRBJ2-7
v_call: TRBV4-3
d_call: TRBD2
clone_size: few
cdr3_aa: CASSQGGLAGGLTYEQYF
cdr3_nt: TGCGCCAGCAGCCAAGGAGGACTAGCGGGGGGCCTGACCTACGAGCAGTACTTC

j_call: TRBJ2-5
v_call: TRBV2
d_call: -
clone_size: few
cdr3_aa: CASTPRTELQETQYF
cdr3_nt: TGTGCCAGCACCCCTAGGACCGAGCTACAAGAGACCCAGTACTTC

j_call: TRBJ1-2
v_call: TRBV9
d_call: -
clone_size: few
cdr3_aa: CASSVSPAGYGYTF
cdr3_nt: TGTGCCAGCAGCGTCTCCCCAGCCGGCTATGGCTACACCTTC

j_call: TRBJ2-3
v_call: TRBV5-1
d_call: TRBD2
clone_size: few
cdr3_aa: CASSSSGGGGRKYF
cdr3_nt: TGCGCCAGCAGCTCTAGCGGGGGGGGCGGTCGAAAGTATTTT

j_call: TRBJ1-2
v_call: TRBV7-9
d_call: TRBD1
clone_size: few
cdr3_aa: CASSQWTGVGYTF
cdr3_nt: TGTGCCAGCAGCCAATGGACAGGGGTCGGCTACACCTTC

j_call: TRBJ1-4
v_call: TRBV4-3
d_call: -
clone_size: few
cdr3_aa: CASSPTAINEKLFF
cdr3_nt: TGCGCCAGCAGCCCCACGGCGATTAATGAAAAACTGTTTTTT

j_call: TRBJ1-6
v_call: TRBV6-5
d_call: -
clone_size: many
cdr3_aa: CASSYPGSPLHF
cdr3_nt: TGTGCCAGCAGTTACCCGGGCTCACCCCTCCACTTT

j_call: TRBJ2-1
v_call: TRBV4-1
d_call: TRBD2
clone_size: few
cdr3_aa: CASSQDGVAGRSSYNEQFF
cdr3_nt: TGCGCCAGCAGCCAAGATGGGGTAGCGGGGCGAAGCTCCTACAATGAGCAGTTCTTC

j_call: TRBJ2-5
v_call: TRBV29-1
d_call: -
clone_size: few
cdr3_aa: CSVDRGAQETQYF
cdr3_nt: TGCAGCGTTGACCGAGGGGCCCAAGAGACCCAGTACTTC

j_call: TRBJ2-5
v_call: TRBV14
d_call: -
clone_size: few
cdr3_aa: CASSAGPGWETQYF
cdr3_nt: TGTGCCAGCAGCGCGGGCCCAGGGTGGGAGACCCAGTACTTC

j_call: TRBJ2-3
v_call: TRBV29-1
d_call: TRBD2
clone_size: few
cdr3_aa: CSVEARQASGGAWDTQYF
cdr3_nt: TGCAGCGTTGAAGCCCGCCAGGCTAGCGGGGGGGCCTGGGATACGCAGTATTTT

j_call: TRBJ1-2
v_call: TRBV7-9
d_call: TRBD1
clone_size: -
cdr3_aa: CASSEQGGGYGYTF
cdr3_nt: TGTGCCAGCAGCGAACAGGGGGGCGGCTATGGCTACACCTTC

j_call: TRBJ2-2
v_call: TRBV12-3/TRBV12-4
d_call: -
clone_size: -
cdr3_aa: CASNQRAGELFF
cdr3_nt: TGTGCCAGCAACCAGCGAGCCGGGGAGCTGTTTTTT

j_call: TRBJ2-2
v_call: TRBV29-1
d_call: -
clone_size: -
cdr3_aa: CSVSRAPLNTGELFF
cdr3_nt: TGCAGCGTCAGCAGGGCCCCCCTTAACACCGGGGAGCTGTTTTTT

j_call: TRBJ2-6
v_call: TRBV7-8
d_call: -
clone_size: -
cdr3_aa: CASSQGGGANVLTF
cdr3_nt: TGTGCCAGCAGCCAGGGTGGTGGGGCCAACGTCCTGACTTTC

j_call: TRBJ2-3
v_call: TRBV6-5
d_call: TRBD2
clone_size: few
cdr3_aa: CASSRLAGDITDTQYF
cdr3_nt: TGTGCCAGCTCCCGACTAGCGGGGGATATCACAGATACGCAGTATTTT

j_call: TRBJ1-6
v_call: TRBV15
d_call: -
clone_size: -
cdr3_aa: CATRRTVSSYNSPLHF
cdr3_nt: TGTGCCACCAGGCGGACAGTCAGCTCCTATAATTCACCCCTCCACTTT

j_call: TRBJ2-2
v_call: TRBV12-3/TRBV12-4
d_call: -
clone_size: -
cdr3_aa: CASSFGVSGELFF
cdr3_nt: TGTGCCAGCAGTTTTGGAGTTTCCGGGGAGCTGTTTTTT

j_call: TRBJ2-7
v_call: TRBV12-3/TRBV12-4
d_call: -
clone_size: many
cdr3_aa: CASSILAIPYEQYF
cdr3_nt: TGTGCCAGCAGTATATTAGCAATCCCCTACGAGCAGTACTTC

j_call: TRBJ2-1
v_call: TRBV3-1
d_call: TRBD2
clone_size: -
cdr3_aa: CASSQGTSGGYNEQFF
cdr3_nt: TGTGCCAGCAGCCAAGGCACTAGCGGGGGGTACAATGAGCAGTTCTTC

j_call: TRBJ2-2
v_call: TRBV24-1
d_call: -
clone_size: few
cdr3_aa: CATSGQGTGELFF
cdr3_nt: TGTGCCACCAGTGGTCAGGGCACCGGGGAGCTGTTTTTT

j_call: TRBJ2-1
v_call: TRBV18
d_call: -
clone_size: few
cdr3_aa: CASSPTQSSYNEQFF
cdr3_nt: TGTGCCAGCTCACCAACACAGAGCTCCTACAATGAGCAGTTCTTC

j_call: TRBJ2-1
v_call: TRBV15
d_call: -
clone_size: few
cdr3_aa: CATSRGTLLSSYNEQFF
cdr3_nt: TGTGCCACCAGCAGAGGGACACTCCTGAGCTCCTACAATGAGCAGTTCTTC

j_call: TRBJ1-6
v_call: TRBV7-7
d_call: TRBD1
clone_size: few
cdr3_aa: CASSLEGARSPLHF
cdr3_nt: TGTGCTAGCAGCTTAGAGGGGGCGAGGTCACCCCTCCACTTT